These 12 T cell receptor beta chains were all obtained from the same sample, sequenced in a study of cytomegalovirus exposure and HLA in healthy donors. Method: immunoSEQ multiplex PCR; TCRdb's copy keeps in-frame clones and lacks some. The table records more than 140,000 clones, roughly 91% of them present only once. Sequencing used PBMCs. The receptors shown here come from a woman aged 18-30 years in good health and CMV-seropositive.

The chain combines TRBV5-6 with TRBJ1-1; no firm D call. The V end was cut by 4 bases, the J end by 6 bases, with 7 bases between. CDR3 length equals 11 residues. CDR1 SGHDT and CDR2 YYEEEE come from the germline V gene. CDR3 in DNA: TGTGCCAGCAGCGTCCTTTCTGAAGCTTTCTTT. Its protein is CASSVLSEAFF.

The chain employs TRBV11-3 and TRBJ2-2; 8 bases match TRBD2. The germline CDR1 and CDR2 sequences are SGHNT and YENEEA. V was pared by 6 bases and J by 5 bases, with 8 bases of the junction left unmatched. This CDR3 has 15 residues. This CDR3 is CASSKGLVITGELFF. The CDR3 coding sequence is TGTGCCAGCAGTAAGGGACTAGTCATTACCGGGGAGCTGTTTTTT.

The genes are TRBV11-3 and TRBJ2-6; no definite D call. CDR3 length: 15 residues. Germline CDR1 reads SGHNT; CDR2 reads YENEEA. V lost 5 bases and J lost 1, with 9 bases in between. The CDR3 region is CASSLKISGANVLTF. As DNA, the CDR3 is TGTGCCAGCAGCCTAAAGATATCTGGGGCCAACGTCCTGACTTTC.

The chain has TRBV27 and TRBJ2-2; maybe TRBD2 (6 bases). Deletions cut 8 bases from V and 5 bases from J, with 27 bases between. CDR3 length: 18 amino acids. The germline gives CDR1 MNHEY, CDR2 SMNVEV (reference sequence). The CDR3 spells CASSPKIPGTFSTGELFF. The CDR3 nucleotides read TGTGCCAGCTCCCCAAAAATCCCCGGGACTTTCTCGACCGGGGAGCTGTTTTTT.

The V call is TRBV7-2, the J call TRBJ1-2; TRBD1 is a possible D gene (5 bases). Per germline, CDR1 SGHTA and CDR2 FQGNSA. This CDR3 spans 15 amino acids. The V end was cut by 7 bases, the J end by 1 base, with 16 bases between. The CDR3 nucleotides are TGTGCCAGCACCTCCCAGGGAGGTGTTAACTATGGCTACACCTTC. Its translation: CASTSQGGVNYGYTF. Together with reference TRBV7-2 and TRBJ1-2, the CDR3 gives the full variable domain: GAGVSQSPSNKVTEKGKDVELRCDPISGHTALYWYRQSLGQGLEFLIYFQGNSAPDKSGLPSDRFSAERTGGSVSTLTIQRTQQEDSAVYLCASTSQGGVNYGYTFGSGTRLTVV.

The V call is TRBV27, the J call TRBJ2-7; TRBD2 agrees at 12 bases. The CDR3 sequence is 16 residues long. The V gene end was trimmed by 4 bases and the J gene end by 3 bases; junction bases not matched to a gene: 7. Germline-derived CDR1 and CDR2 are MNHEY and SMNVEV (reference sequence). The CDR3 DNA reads TGTGCCAGCAGTTCACTAGCGGGAGGCCGAAACTACGAGCAGTACTTC. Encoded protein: CASSSLAGGRNYEQYF.

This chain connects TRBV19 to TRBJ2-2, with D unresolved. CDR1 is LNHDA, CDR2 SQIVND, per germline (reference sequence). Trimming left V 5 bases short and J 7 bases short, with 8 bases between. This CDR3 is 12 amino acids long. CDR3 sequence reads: CASSARGGELFF. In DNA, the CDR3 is TGTGCCAGTAGTGCGCGCGGCGGGGAGCTGTTTTTT.

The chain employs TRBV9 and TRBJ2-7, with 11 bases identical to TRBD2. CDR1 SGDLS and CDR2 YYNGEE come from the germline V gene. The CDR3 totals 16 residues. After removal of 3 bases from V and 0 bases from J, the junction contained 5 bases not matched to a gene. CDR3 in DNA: TGTGCCAGCAGCGCGGGACTAGCGGAGAGCTCCTACGAGCAGTACTTC. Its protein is CASSAGLAESSYEQYF.

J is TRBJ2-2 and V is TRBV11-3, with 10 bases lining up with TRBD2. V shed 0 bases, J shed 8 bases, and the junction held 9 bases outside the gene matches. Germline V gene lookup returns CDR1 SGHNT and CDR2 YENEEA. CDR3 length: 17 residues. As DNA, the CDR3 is TGTGCCAGCAGCTTAGATCCGGCTAGCGGGAGAGTGGGGGAGCTGTTTTTT. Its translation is CASSLDPASGRVGELFF.

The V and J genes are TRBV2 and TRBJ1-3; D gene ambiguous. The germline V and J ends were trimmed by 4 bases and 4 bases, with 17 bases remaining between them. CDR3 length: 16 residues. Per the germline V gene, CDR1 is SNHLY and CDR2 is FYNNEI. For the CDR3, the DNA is TGTGCCAGCAGTGTCGGAGTACTTCAAAAGGGAAACACCATATATTTT. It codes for CASSVGVLQKGNTIYF.

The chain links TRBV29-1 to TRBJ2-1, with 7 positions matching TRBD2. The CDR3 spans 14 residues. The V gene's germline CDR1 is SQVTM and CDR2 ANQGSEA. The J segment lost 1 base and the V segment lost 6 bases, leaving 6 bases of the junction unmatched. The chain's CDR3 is CSVVLAESYNEQFF. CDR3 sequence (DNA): TGCAGCGTGGTTCTAGCGGAATCCTACAATGAGCAGTTCTTC.

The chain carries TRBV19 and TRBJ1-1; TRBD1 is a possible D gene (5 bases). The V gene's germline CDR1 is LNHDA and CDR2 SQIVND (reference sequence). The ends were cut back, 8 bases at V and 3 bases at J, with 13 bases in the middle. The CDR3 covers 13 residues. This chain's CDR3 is CASGPAGHTEAFF. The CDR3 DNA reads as TGTGCCAGTGGCCCCGCAGGGCACACTGAAGCTTTCTTT.